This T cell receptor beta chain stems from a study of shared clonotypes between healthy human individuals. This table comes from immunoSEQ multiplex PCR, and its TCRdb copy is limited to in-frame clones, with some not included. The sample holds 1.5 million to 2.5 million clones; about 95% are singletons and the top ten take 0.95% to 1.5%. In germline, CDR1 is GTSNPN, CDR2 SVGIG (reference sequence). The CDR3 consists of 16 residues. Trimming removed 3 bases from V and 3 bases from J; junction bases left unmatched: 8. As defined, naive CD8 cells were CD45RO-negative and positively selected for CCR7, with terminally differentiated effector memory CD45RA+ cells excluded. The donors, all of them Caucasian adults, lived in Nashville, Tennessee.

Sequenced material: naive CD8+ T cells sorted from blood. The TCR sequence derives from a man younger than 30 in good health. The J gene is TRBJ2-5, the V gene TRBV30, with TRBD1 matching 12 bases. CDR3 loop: CAWRRPGQGAEETQYF. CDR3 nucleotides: TGTGCCTGGAGGCGTCCGGGACAGGGGGCGGAAGAGACCCAGTACTTC.